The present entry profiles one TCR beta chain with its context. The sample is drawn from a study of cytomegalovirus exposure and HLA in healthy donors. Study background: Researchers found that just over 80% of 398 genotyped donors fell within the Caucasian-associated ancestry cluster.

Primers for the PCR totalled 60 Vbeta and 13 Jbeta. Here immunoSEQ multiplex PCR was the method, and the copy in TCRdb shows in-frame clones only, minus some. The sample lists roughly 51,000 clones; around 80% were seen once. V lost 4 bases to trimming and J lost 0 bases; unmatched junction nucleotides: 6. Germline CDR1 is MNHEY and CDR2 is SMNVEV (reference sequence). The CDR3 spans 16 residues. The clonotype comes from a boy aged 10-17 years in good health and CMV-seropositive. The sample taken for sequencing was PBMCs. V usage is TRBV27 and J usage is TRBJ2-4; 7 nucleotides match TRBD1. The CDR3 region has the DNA TGTGCCAGCAGTTCCCGGACAGGACTAGCCAAAAACATTCAGTACTTC. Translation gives CASSSRTGLAKNIQYF.